The next 3 T cell receptor beta chains were all read from a single sample in a study of blood T cell repertoires in COVID-19. Repertoires were generated with immunoSEQ multiplex PCR, while TCRdb's copy carries only in-frame clones and drops some. This sample yields 200,000 to 250,000 clones, of which approximately 85% are seen a single time; approximately 9.1% belongs to the top ten. The sequenced material came from PBMCs or T cells enriched from blood (not recorded which). These receptors came from a woman aged 45-59 years with acute COVID-19.

The rearrangement links TRBV7-9 to TRBJ2-2, with a possible D match to TRBD1 (6 bases). This CDR3 has 14 amino acids. V lost 4 bases, J lost 7 bases, and 13 bases lay in between. Germline loops: CDR1 SEHNR, CDR2 FQNEAQ (reference sequence). The DNA of the CDR3 is TGTGCCAGCAGCTCTCAGGGGATTGGCGGGGAGCTGTTTTTT. Translation: CASSSQGIGGELFF.

This clone was recorded many times. The CDR3 here is CASSQRSGTEYQETQYF. The CDR3 bases are TGTGCCAGCAGCCAACGGTCGGGGACAGAGTACCAAGAGACCCAGTACTTC. The chain has TRBV11-2 and TRBJ2-5; TRBD1 aligns across 7 bases. The V gene end was trimmed by 5 bases and the J gene end by 0 bases; junction bases not matched to a gene: 12. Germline CDR1 and CDR2: SGHAT and FQNNGV. The CDR3 extends over 17 amino acids.

V gene TRBV19 combines with J gene TRBJ1-4; TRBD1 matches at 10 bases. Germline V gives CDR1 LNHDA, CDR2 SQIVND (reference sequence). This CDR3 has 16 amino acids. V shed 4 bases, J shed 7 bases, and the junction held 9 bases outside the gene matches. In nucleotides, the CDR3 is TGTGCCAGTAGTACACTACCGGGACAGGGGCGTGAAAAACTGTTTTTT. Translation: CASSTLPGQGREKLFF.